This record covers a single TCR beta chain. As yet, its antigen is unknown. This specimen belongs to a study of T cell clones after liver transplantation. The CDR3 runs to 15 residues. Germline assignment: CDR1 LNHNV and CDR2 YYDKDF (reference sequence). The V gene lost 0 bases and the J gene lost 6 bases, with 14 bases spanning the gap. Assay used: immunoSEQ multiplex PCR; TCRdb lists only in-frame clones, some missing. The table lists thousands of clones, about 40% of them singletons. Proliferating CFSE-low MLR cells were sequenced to define alloreactive TCRbeta sequences. This TCR came from a human patient who received a liver transplant. Certain T cells may be donor cells from the graft. The specimen was CD4+ T cells from cultured PBMCs. The rearrangement uses TRBV15 and TRBJ1-2; D might be TRBD1 (5 bases). DNA for the CDR3: TGTGCCACCAGCAGAGATGGCGGCAGGGAAAATGGCTACACCTTC. It specifies CATSRDGGRENGYTF.